The present T cell receptor beta chain was sequenced within a study of T cells after yellow fever vaccination. TCRdb re-called the 5' RACE reads with MiXCR, one entry per CDR3 protein. The table lists approximately 120,000 distinct CDR3 sequences, approximately 16% of them singletons, with 35% to 45% in the top ten. This clonotype was detected only a few times. This CDR3 contains 16 residues. Germline-derived CDR1 and CDR2 are LGHNA and YSLEER. After removal of 0 bases from V and 2 bases from J, the junction contained 1 base not matched to a gene. V and J are TRBV4-3 and TRBJ1-3, with TRBD1 identical over 10 bases. Sequenced material: CD8+ T cells sorted from PBMCs, taken 5 days after the yellow fever booster vaccination. The sequence came from a man in his late teens or twenties who received the YFV17D yellow fever vaccine. DNA of the CDR3: TGCGCCAGCAGCCAAGAAGACAGGGGGCCTGGAAACACCATATATTTT. Encoded protein: CASSQEDRGPGNTIYF.